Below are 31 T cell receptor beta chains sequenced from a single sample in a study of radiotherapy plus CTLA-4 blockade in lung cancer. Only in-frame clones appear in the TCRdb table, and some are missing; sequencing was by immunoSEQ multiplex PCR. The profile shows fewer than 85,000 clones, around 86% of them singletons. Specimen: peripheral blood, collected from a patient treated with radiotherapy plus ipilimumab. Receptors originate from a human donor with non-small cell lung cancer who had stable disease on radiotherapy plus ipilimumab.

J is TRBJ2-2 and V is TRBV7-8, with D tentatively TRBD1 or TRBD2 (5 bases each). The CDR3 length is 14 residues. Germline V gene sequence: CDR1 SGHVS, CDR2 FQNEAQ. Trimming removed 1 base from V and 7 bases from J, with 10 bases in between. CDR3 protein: CASSLEGTGGELFF. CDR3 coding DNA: TGTGCCAGCAGCTTAGAGGGGACGGGCGGGGAGCTGTTTTTT.

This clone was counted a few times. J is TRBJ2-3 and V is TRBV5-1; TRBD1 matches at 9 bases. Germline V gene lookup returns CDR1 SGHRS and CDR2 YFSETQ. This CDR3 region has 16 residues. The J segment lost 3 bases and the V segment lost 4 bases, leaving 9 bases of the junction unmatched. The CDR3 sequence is CASSTTGTGRTDTQYF. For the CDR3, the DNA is TGCGCCAGCAGCACCACCGGGACAGGGAGGACAGATACGCAGTATTTT.

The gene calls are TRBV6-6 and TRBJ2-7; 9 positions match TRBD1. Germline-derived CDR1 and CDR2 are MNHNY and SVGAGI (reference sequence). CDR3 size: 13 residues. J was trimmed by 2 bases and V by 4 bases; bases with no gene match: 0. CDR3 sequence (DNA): TGTGCCAGCAGTTGGGACAGGGCCTACGAGCAGTACTTC. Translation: CASSWDRAYEQYF.

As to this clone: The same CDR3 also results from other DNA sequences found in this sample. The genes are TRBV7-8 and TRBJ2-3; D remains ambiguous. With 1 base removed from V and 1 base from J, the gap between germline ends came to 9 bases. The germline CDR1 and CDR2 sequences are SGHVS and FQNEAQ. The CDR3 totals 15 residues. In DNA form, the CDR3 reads TGTGCCAGCAGCTTAGGAAACAGCGGCACAGATACGCAGTATTTT. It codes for CASSLGNSGTDTQYF. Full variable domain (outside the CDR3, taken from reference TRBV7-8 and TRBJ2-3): GAGVSQSPRYKVAKRGQDVALRCDPISGHVSLFWYQQALGQGPEFLTYFQNEAQLDKSGLPSDRFFAERPEGSVSTLKIQRTQQEDSAVYLCASSLGNSGTDTQYFGPGTRLTVL.

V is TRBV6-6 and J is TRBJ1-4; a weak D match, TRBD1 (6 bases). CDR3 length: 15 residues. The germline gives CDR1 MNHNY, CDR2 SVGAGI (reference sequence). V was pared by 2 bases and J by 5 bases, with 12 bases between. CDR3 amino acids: CASSYGGGMNEKLFF. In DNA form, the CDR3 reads TGTGCCAGCAGTTACGGGGGGGGCATGAATGAAAAACTGTTTTTT.

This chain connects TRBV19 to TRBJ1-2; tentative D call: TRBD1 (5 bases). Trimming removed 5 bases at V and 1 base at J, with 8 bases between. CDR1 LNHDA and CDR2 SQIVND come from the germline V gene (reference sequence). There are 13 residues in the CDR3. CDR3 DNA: TGTGCCAGTAGTGTCGACAGTAACTATGGCTACACCTTC. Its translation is CASSVDSNYGYTF.

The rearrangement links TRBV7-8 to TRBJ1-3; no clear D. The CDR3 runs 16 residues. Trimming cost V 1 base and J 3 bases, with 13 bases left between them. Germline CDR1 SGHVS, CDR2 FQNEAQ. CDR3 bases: TGTGCCAGCAGCTTAGACCTTACTCCAAGTGGAAACACCATATATTTT. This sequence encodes CASSLDLTPSGNTIYF.

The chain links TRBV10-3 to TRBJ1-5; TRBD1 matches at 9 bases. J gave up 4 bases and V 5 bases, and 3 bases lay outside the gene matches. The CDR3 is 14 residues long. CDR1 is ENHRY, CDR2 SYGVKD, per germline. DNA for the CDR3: TGTGCCATCAGTCCGACAGGGGGTAATCAGCCCCAGCATTTT. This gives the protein CAISPTGGNQPQHF.

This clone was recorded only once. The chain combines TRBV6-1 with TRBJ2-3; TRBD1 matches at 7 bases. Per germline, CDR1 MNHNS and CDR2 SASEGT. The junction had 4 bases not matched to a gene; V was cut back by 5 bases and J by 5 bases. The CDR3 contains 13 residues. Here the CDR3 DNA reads TGTGCCAGCAGTTTGACAGGGAGAGATACGCAGTATTTT. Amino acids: CASSLTGRDTQYF.

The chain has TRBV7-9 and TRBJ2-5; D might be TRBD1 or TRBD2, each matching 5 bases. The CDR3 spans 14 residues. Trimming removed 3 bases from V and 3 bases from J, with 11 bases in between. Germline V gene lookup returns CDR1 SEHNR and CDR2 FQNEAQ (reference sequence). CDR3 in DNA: TGTGCCAGCAGCTTCGGGGCTGGGAAAGAGACCCAGTACTTC. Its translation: CASSFGAGKETQYF.

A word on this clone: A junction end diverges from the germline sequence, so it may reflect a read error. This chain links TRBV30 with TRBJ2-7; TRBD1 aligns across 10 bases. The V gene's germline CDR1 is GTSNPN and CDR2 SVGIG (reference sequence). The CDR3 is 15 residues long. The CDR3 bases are TGTACCTGGAGTCCCCGGGACAGGGGTACCTACGAGCAGTACTTC. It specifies CTWSPRDRGTYEQYF.

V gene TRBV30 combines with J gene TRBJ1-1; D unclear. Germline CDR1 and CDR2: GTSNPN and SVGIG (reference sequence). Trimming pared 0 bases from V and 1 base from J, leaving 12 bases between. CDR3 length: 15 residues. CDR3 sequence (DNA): TGTGCCTGGAGTGTACGTCGACAAGGGAACACTGAAGCTTTCTTT. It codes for CAWSVRRQGNTEAFF.

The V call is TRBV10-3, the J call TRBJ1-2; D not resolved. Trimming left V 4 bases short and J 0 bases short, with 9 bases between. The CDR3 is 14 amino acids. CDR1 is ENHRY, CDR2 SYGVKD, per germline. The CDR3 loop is CAISAEGANYGYTF. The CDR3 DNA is TGTGCCATCAGTGCGGAGGGAGCTAACTATGGCTACACCTTC.

CDR3 nucleotide sequence: TGTGCCAGCACACTAGCGGGAGTCGGAAATACGCAGTATTTT. Its protein is CASTLAGVGNTQYF. The chain couples TRBV27 to TRBJ2-3; 11 nucleotides agree with TRBD2. The CDR3 has 14 amino acids. Trimming at V came to 7 bases and at J to 7 bases, leaving 7 bases not matched to a gene. Germline CDR1 reads MNHEY; CDR2 reads SMNVEV (reference sequence).

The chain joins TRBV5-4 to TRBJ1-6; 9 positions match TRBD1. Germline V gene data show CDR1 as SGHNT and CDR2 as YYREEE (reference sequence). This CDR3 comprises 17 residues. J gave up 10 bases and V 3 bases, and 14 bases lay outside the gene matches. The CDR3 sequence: CASSSGGQGGLGSPLHF. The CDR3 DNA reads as TGTGCCAGCAGCTCGGGGGGACAGGGAGGGTTAGGGTCACCCCTCCACTTT.

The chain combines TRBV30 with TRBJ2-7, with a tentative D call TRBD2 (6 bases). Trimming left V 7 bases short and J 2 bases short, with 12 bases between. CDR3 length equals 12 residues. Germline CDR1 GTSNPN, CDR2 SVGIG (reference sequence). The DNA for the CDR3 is TGTGCCTCCGCGGCGGGAACCTACGAGCAGTACTTC. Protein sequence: CASAAGTYEQYF.

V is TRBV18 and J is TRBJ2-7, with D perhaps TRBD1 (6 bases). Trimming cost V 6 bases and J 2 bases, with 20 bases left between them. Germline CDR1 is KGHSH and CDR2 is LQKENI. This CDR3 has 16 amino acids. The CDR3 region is CASSPKIGTRTYEQYF. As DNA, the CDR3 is TGTGCCAGCTCCCCTAAGATAGGGACAAGGACCTACGAGCAGTACTTC.

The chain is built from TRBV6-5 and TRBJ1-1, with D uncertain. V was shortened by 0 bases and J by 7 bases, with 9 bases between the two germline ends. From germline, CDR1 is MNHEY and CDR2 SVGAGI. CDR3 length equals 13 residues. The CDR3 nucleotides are TGTGCCAGCAGTTACTCGCGAGGGTTTGAAGCTTTCTTT. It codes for CASSYSRGFEAFF.

This CDR3 is CASSFLAGTSQETQYF. The CDR3, as DNA: TGCGCCAGCAGCTTTCTAGCGGGAACCTCACAAGAGACCCAGTACTTC. V usage is TRBV5-1 and J usage is TRBJ2-5; 9 bases fit TRBD2. CDR1 SGHRS and CDR2 YFSETQ come from the germline V gene. Trimming at V came to 2 bases and at J to 2 bases, leaving 7 bases not matched to a gene. The CDR3 sequence is 16 residues long.

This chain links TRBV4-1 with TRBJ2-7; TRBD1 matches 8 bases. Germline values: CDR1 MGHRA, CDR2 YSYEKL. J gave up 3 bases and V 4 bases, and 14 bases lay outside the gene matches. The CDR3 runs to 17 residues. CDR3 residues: CASSLYPQGDGLYEQYF. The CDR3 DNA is TGCGCCAGCAGCCTTTATCCACAGGGGGACGGCCTCTACGAGCAGTACTTC.

The DNA of the CDR3 is TGTGCCAGCAGCAAGACAGGAATGAACACTGAAGCTTTCTTT. Protein product: CASSKTGMNTEAFF. The rearrangement links TRBV9 to TRBJ1-1; D might be TRBD1 (6 bases). Trimming removed 4 bases at V and 0 bases at J, with 10 bases between. The length of the CDR3 is 14 residues. Germline V gene sequence: CDR1 SGDLS, CDR2 YYNGEE. Together with reference TRBV9 and TRBJ1-1, the CDR3 gives the full variable domain: DSGVTQTPKHLITATGQRVTLRCSPRSGDLSVYWYQQSLDQGLQFLIQYYNGEERAKGNILERFSAQQFPDLHSELNLSSLELGDSALYFCASSKTGMNTEAFFGQGTRLTVV.

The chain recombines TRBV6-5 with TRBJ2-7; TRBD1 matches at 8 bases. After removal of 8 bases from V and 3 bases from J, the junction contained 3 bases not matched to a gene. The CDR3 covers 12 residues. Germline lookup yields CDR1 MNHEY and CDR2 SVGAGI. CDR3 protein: CASRQGYYEQYF. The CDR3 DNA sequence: TGTGCCAGCCGACAGGGGTACTACGAGCAGTACTTC.

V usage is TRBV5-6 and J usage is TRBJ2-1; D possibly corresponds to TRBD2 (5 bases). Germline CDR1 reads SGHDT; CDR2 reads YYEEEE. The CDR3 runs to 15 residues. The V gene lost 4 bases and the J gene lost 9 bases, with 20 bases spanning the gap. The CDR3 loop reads CASSVFELDSIEQFF. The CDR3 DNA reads TGTGCCAGCAGCGTATTTGAGCTGGACTCTATTGAGCAGTTCTTC.

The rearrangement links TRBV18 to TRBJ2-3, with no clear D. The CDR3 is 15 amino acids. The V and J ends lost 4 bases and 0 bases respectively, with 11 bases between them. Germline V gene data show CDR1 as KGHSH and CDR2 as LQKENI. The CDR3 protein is CASSLDTSSTDTQYF. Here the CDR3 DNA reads TGTGCCAGCTCACTTGACACCTCTAGCACAGATACGCAGTATTTT.

CDR3 coding DNA: TGTGCCTGGAGTGGCAGTATTTCCCGCTCTGGAAACACCATATATTTT. Translated: CAWSGSISRSGNTIYF. The chain employs TRBV30 and TRBJ1-3; no firm D call. Germline V gene lookup returns CDR1 GTSNPN and CDR2 SVGIG (reference sequence). The CDR3 has 16 residues. Trimming stripped 1 base from V and 0 bases from J, with 13 bases between.

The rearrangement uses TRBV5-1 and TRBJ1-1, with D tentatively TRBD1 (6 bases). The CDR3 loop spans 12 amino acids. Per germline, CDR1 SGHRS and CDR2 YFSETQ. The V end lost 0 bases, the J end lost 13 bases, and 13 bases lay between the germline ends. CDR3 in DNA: TGCGCCAGCAGCTTGGAAGGGGGGGAGGTTTTCTTT. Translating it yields CASSLEGGEVFF.

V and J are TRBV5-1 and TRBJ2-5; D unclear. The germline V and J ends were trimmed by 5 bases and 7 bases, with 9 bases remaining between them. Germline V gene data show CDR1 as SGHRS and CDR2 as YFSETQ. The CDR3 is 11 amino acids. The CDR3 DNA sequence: TGCGCCAGCAGTGACCTTGCGACCCAGTACTTC. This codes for CASSDLATQYF. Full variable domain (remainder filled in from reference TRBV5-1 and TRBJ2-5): KAGVTQTPRYLIKTRGQQVTLSCSPISGHRSVSWYQQTPGQGLQFLFEYFSETQRNKGNFPGRFSGRQFSNSRSEMNVSTLELGDSALYLCASSDLATQYFGPGTRLLVL.

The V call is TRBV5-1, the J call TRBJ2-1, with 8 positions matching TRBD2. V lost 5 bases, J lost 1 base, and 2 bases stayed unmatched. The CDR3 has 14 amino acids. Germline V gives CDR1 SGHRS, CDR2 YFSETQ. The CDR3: CASSSSGSYNEQFF. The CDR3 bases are TGCGCCAGCAGTTCTAGCGGGTCCTACAATGAGCAGTTCTTC.

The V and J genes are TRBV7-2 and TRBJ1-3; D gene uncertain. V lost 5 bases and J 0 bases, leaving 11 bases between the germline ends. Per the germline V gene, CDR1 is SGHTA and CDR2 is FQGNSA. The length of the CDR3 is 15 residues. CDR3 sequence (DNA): TGTGCCAGCAGCCCCCGGGAGAGCTCTGGAAACACCATATATTTT. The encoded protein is CASSPRESSGNTIYF.

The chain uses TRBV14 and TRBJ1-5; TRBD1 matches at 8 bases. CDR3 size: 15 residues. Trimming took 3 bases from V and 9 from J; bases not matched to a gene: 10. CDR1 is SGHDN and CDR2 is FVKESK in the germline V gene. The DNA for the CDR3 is TGTGCCAGCAGCCAGTCTGGGACAGGAGACTGGCCCCAGCATTTT. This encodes CASSQSGTGDWPQHF.

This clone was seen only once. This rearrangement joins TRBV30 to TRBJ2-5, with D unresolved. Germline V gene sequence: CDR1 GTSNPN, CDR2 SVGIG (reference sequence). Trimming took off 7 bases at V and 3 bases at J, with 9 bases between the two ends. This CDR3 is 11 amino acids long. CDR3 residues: CASRQEETQYF. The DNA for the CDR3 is TGTGCCTCCCGACAAGAAGAGACCCAGTACTTC.